This TCR beta chain stems from a study of technical replicates of blood from four donors. Per the germline V gene, CDR1 is SGHVS and CDR2 is FQNEAQ. V dropped 8 bases and J dropped 2 bases, with 13 bases sitting between them. This CDR3 region has 13 residues. Sequencing was performed with immunoSEQ multiplex PCR; in TCRdb, only in-frame clones are kept and a portion is missing. The profile shows about 76,000 clones, roughly nine tenths of them singletons. The sequence was collected from a human donor in good health. The sample was T cells isolated from PBMCs. The V gene is TRBV7-8, the J gene TRBJ2-7; possibly TRBD2 for D (5 bases). The CDR3 nucleotides read TGTGCCAGCGGCCAGAGGGTTACCTACGAGCAGTACTTC. This sequence encodes CASGQRVTYEQYF.